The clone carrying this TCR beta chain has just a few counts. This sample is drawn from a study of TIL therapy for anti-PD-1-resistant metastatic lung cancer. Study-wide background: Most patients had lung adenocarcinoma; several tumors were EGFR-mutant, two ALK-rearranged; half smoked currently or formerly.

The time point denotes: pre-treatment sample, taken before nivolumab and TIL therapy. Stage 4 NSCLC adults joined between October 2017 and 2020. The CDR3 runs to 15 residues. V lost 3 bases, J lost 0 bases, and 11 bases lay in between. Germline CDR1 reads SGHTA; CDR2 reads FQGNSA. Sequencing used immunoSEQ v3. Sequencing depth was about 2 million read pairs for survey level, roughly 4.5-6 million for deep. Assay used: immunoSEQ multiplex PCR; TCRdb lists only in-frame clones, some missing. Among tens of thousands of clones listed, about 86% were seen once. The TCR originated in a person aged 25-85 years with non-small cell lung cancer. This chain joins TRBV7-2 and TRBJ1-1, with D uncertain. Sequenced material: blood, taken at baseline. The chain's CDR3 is CASSFDGFMNTEAFF. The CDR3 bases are TGTGCCAGCAGCTTCGACGGCTTCATGAACACTGAAGCTTTCTTT.